The 4 T cell receptor beta chains given below trace back to one sample, sequenced in a study of blood T cell repertoires in COVID-19. Data came from immunoSEQ multiplex PCR; TCRdb stores just in-frame clones and leaves some out. Seen here are 150,000 or so clones, roughly 82% observed once, and the top ten hold over 8%. The sequenced sample consisted of peripheral blood. The receptors derive from a woman aged 50 to 60 with acute or convalescent COVID-19.

J is TRBJ1-2 and V is TRBV27, with D perhaps TRBD1 (6 bases). The CDR3 runs 13 residues. Germline V gene sequence: CDR1 MNHEY, CDR2 SMNVEV (reference sequence). V was clipped by 2 bases and J by 14 bases, with 18 bases between them. CDR3 region: CASSLGVGGGRTF. Written as DNA, the CDR3 is TGTGCCAGCAGTTTAGGGGTCGGGGGGGGCAGAACCTTC.

This clone turned up a few times. The rearrangement links TRBV7-9 to TRBJ1-2; 8 bases align to TRBD1. The CDR3 length is 14 residues. From germline, CDR1 is SEHNR and CDR2 FQNEAQ (reference sequence). The V segment lost 1 base and the J segment 8 bases; nucleotides outside the gene matches: 6. CDR3 in DNA: TGTGCCAGCAGCTTAGACCAGGGGGCAGGCGGCTACACCTTC. It yields the protein CASSLDQGAGGYTF.

This clone was recorded once. The same CDR3 is also encoded by other DNA sequences in this sample. V usage is TRBV9 and J usage is TRBJ1-2, with 8 bases fitting TRBD1. Germline V CDR1 and CDR2: SGDLS, YYNGEE. The CDR3 is 14 amino acids. Trimming removed 0 bases from V and 2 bases from J; junction bases left unmatched: 0. DNA of the CDR3: TGTGCCAGCAGCGTAGGGACAGGGAACTATGGCTACACCTTC. Translation: CASSVGTGNYGYTF.

The chain combines TRBV6-5 with TRBJ1-2, with D hard to call. The CDR3 has 13 amino acids. The V end lost 7 bases, the J end lost 4 bases, and 13 bases lay between the germline ends. CDR1 is MNHEY, CDR2 SVGAGI, per germline. CDR3 sequence reads: CASKGSGSYGYTF. Here the CDR3 DNA reads TGTGCCAGCAAGGGTAGTGGGAGCTATGGCTACACCTTC.